A single sample gave rise to the 10 T cell receptor beta chains below, sequenced in a study of cytomegalovirus exposure and HLA in healthy donors. The PCR had 60 Vbeta and 13 Jbeta primers. The protocol was immunoSEQ multiplex PCR, while the TCRdb copy is restricted to in-frame clones and leaves out a portion. This table has around 160,000 clones, under 85% appearing once. The sample consisted of PBMCs. The origin of the receptors is a woman aged 40 to 50 in good health and CMV-seropositive.

The chain couples TRBV6-1 to TRBJ2-6; 8 nucleotides agree with TRBD1. Germline V gene lookup returns CDR1 MNHNS and CDR2 SASEGT. The CDR3 length is 15 residues. V trimming: 9 bases; J trimming: 4 bases; junction bases outside the gene matches: 8. The CDR3 loop is CASNRGSIGANVLTF. The CDR3 region has the DNA TGTGCCAGTAACAGGGGGAGCATAGGGGCCAACGTCCTGACTTTC.

The V and J genes are TRBV6-6 and TRBJ1-2, with D perhaps matching TRBD1 (5 bases). Trimming removed 2 bases at V and 7 bases at J, with 5 bases between. CDR1 and CDR2 from the germline V gene are MNHNY and SVGAGI (reference sequence). The CDR3 consists of 11 residues. For the CDR3, the DNA is TGTGCCAGCAGTTACGGGGCTGGCTACACCTTC. This sequence encodes CASSYGAGYTF.

The chain couples TRBV6-6 to TRBJ1-2; D not resolved. CDR3 length equals 12 residues. Germline V gene sequence: CDR1 MNHNY, CDR2 SVGAGI (reference sequence). With 4 bases removed from V and 8 bases from J, the gap between germline ends came to 11 bases. The CDR3 sequence: CASSSHTGGYTF. The CDR3 coding sequence is TGTGCCAGCAGTTCTCACACCGGGGGCTACACCTTC.

The rearrangement links TRBV18 to TRBJ1-1, with TRBD1 as a possible D gene (6 bases). The CDR3 is 16 amino acids. CDR1 KGHSH and CDR2 LQKENI come from the germline V gene. The V end lost 0 bases, the J end lost 1 base, and 12 bases lay between the germline ends. As DNA, the CDR3 is TGTGCCAGCTCACCACCGACAGGTAAGGGGAACACTGAAGCTTTCTTT. Its translation: CASSPPTGKGNTEAFF.

V usage is TRBV10-1 and J usage is TRBJ1-3, with no clear D. Germline V gene sequence: CDR1 WNHNN, CDR2 SYGVQD (reference sequence). CDR3 length: 15 residues. With 3 bases removed from V and 0 bases from J, the gap between germline ends came to 9 bases. CDR3: CASSDPGSSGNTIYF. The CDR3 DNA is TGCGCCAGCAGTGACCCGGGAAGCTCTGGAAACACCATATATTTT.

CDR3 protein: CASSGTGQNSGANVLTF. The DNA of the CDR3 is TGTGCCAGCAGTGGCACGGGACAGAACTCTGGGGCCAACGTCCTGACTTTC. This sequence joins TRBV25-1 and TRBJ2-6; TRBD1 agrees at 7 bases. Germline V gene lookup returns CDR1 MGHDK and CDR2 SYGVNS. The length of the CDR3 is 17 residues. After removal of 4 bases from V and 0 bases from J, the junction contained 6 bases not matched to a gene.

This clone was seen a single time. The chain links TRBV5-6 to TRBJ2-5; 7 nucleotides agree with TRBD2. This CDR3 region has 16 residues. V lost 3 bases to trimming and J lost 5 bases; unmatched junction nucleotides: 13. CDR1 and CDR2 from the germline V gene are SGHDT and YYEEEE. The CDR3 reads CASSSRKTSKFETQYF. DNA of the CDR3: TGTGCCAGCAGCTCGAGGAAGACTAGCAAGTTCGAGACCCAGTACTTC.

The chain is built from TRBV7-9 and TRBJ2-3; TRBD2 agrees at 11 bases. The V segment lost 1 base and the J segment 4 bases; nucleotides outside the gene matches: 13. Germline loops: CDR1 SEHNR, CDR2 FQNEAQ (reference sequence). The CDR3 is 19 residues long. The CDR3 sequence: CASSLDWGLAGGRSDTQYF. The CDR3 DNA is TGTGCCAGCAGCTTAGATTGGGGCCTAGCGGGGGGCCGGTCAGATACGCAGTATTTT.

This chain links TRBV2 with TRBJ1-5, with TRBD1 matching 7 bases. CDR3 length: 17 residues. Per germline, CDR1 SNHLY and CDR2 FYNNEI. J gave up 0 bases and V 4 bases, and 9 bases lay outside the gene matches. Written as DNA, the CDR3 is TGTGCCAGCAGTGGACTTGGGGACAGCATTAGCAATCAGCCCCAGCATTTT. Its protein is CASSGLGDSISNQPQHF.

This clone has more than one count but fewer than ten. The genes are TRBV6-1 and TRBJ1-2; 8 bases fit TRBD1. Germline CDR1 MNHNS, CDR2 SASEGT. V shed 6 bases and J 4 bases; nucleotides not matched to a gene: 10. The CDR3 runs to 15 residues. The CDR3 loop reads CASSPLPQGAYGYTF. The CDR3 coding sequence is TGTGCCAGCAGCCCCCTCCCCCAGGGGGCCTATGGCTACACCTTC.